Each of the 23 T cell receptor beta chains below was sequenced from the same sample in a study of blood T cell repertoires in COVID-19. TCRdb keeps only in-frame clones here, not all; method: immunoSEQ multiplex PCR. The repertoire holds 280,000 or so clones, with 90% as singletons. Sequenced sample: PBMCs or T cells enriched from blood (not recorded which). The receptors stem from a woman under 30 with acute COVID-19.

This clone was observed a handful of times. The chain uses TRBV6-2 or TRBV6-3 and TRBJ1-4; TRBD1 might be the D (5 bases). Per germline, CDR1 MNHEY and CDR2 SVGEGT. This CDR3 region has 18 residues. V shed 2 bases and J shed 0 bases, with 16 bases lying between them. CDR3 nucleotide sequence: TGTGCCAGCAGTTACCCTACCGCGGGACCATCAACTAATGAAAAACTGTTTTTT. This translates into CASSYPTAGPSTNEKLFF.

The gene calls are TRBV4-1 and TRBJ1-6, with D possibly matching TRBD1 (6 bases). Germline V gene data show CDR1 as MGHRA and CDR2 as YSYEKL. The CDR3 covers 18 residues. Trimming removed 3 bases from V and 1 base from J, with 16 bases in between. CDR3 region: CASSQALNRESYNSPLHF. In nucleotides, the CDR3 is TGCGCCAGCAGCCAGGCCTTAAACAGGGAATCCTATAATTCACCCCTCCACTTT.

The V and J genes are TRBV19 and TRBJ2-2; 10 bases agree with TRBD1. Trimming cost V 5 bases and J 2 bases; bases outside gene matches: 11. This CDR3 spans 18 amino acids. CDR1 and CDR2 (germline): LNHDA, SQIVND (reference sequence). The CDR3 coding sequence is TGTGCCAGTAGTCCGGATCGGACAGGGGGGGTCAACACCGGGGAGCTGTTTTTT. Translated: CASSPDRTGGVNTGELFF.

This chain links TRBV5-4 with TRBJ2-4; 9 bases align to TRBD2. Trimming at V came to 4 bases and at J to 7 bases, leaving 9 bases not matched to a gene. This CDR3 spans 15 amino acids. The germline gives CDR1 SGHNT, CDR2 YYREEE (reference sequence). CDR3 loop: CASSLDVSGSNIQYF. The CDR3 DNA follows: TGTGCCAGCAGCCTGGACGTTAGCGGGAGCAACATTCAGTACTTC.

This rearrangement joins TRBV7-2 to TRBJ2-7, with 9 bases aligning to TRBD2. V lost 5 bases and J lost 4; bases outside the gene matches: 9. Germline CDR1 SGHTA, CDR2 FQGNSA. This CDR3 contains 15 residues. The CDR3 region is CASSPTSGRYYEQYF. CDR3 sequence (DNA): TGTGCCAGCAGCCCAACCAGCGGGAGGTATTACGAGCAGTACTTC. Combining the CDR3 with reference TRBV7-2 and TRBJ2-7 gives the whole variable domain GAGVSQSPSNKVTEKGKDVELRCDPISGHTALYWYRQSLGQGLEFLIYFQGNSAPDKSGLPSDRFSAERTGGSVSTLTIQRTQQEDSAVYLCASSPTSGRYYEQYFGPGTRLTVT.

The V call is TRBV2, the J call TRBJ2-7; 12 bases match TRBD1. This CDR3 spans 18 amino acids. J was trimmed by 7 bases and V by 10 bases; bases with no gene match: 23. CDR1 is SNHLY and CDR2 is FYNNEI in the germline V gene. The CDR3 DNA follows: TGTGCCACCGGTGAGGGTGTGGGTCCCGGGACAGGGGGCTGGGAGCAGTACTTC. This codes for CATGEGVGPGTGGWEQYF. Supplemented by reference TRBV2 and TRBJ2-7, the full variable domain reads EPEVTQTPSHQVTQMGQEVILRCVPISNHLYFYWYRQILGQKVEFLVSFYNNEISEKSEIFDDQFSVERPDGSNFTLKIRSTKLEDSAMYFCATGEGVGPGTGGWEQYFGPGTRLTVT.

The V call is TRBV19, the J call TRBJ1-4, with a possible D match to TRBD1 (6 bases). Germline V gene data show CDR1 as LNHDA and CDR2 as SQIVND (reference sequence). This CDR3 contains 18 residues. V was trimmed by 5 bases and J by 0 bases, leaving 19 bases between them. CDR3 loop: CASSLRGALRATNEKLFF. The CDR3 region has the DNA TGTGCCAGTAGTCTCCGGGGGGCGCTACGAGCAACTAATGAAAAACTGTTTTTT. The full variable domain, rest sourced from reference TRBV19 and TRBJ1-4, is DGGITQSPKYLFRKEGQNVTLSCEQNLNHDAMYWYRQDPGQGLRLIYYSQIVNDFQKGDIAEGYSVSREKKESFPLTVTSAQKNPTAFYLCASSLRGALRATNEKLFFGSGTQLSVL.

The gene calls are TRBV5-1 and TRBJ1-4; D not certain. Between the trimmed V and J ends, which lost 3 bases and 6 bases, there was a span of 12 bases. CDR3 size: 14 residues. Germline values: CDR1 SGHRS, CDR2 YFSETQ. The CDR3 DNA follows: TGCGCCAGCAGCTGGGTCGCCGGAGATGAAAAACTGTTTTTT. This sequence encodes CASSWVAGDEKLFF.

The chain recombines TRBV6-5 with TRBJ2-1, with D possibly matching TRBD1 (5 bases). Between the trimmed V and J ends, which lost 5 bases and 9 bases, there was a span of 17 bases. Germline V gives CDR1 MNHEY, CDR2 SVGAGI. This CDR3 region has 14 residues. The CDR3 spells CASSTPQGTAEQFF. For the CDR3, the DNA is TGTGCCAGCAGTACCCCCCAGGGCACCGCTGAGCAGTTCTTC.

V and J are TRBV2 and TRBJ1-2; 7 bases align to TRBD1. This CDR3 comprises 17 residues. The V gene's germline CDR1 is SNHLY and CDR2 FYNNEI. The V segment lost 1 base and the J segment 0 bases; nucleotides outside the gene matches: 8. The DNA of the CDR3 is TGTGCCAGCAGTGAAGGATCGACAGGGAGGACTAACTATGGCTACACCTTC. Translated, it gives CASSEGSTGRTNYGYTF.

V gene TRBV19 combines with J gene TRBJ1-5; tentatively, D is TRBD1 (6 bases). The CDR3 has 14 residues. Germline assignment: CDR1 LNHDA and CDR2 SQIVND (reference sequence). V lost 4 bases, J lost 5 bases, and 12 bases lay in between. The DNA for the CDR3 is TGTGCCAGTAGTACGTACAGGGAGTATCAGCCCCAGCATTTT. It specifies CASSTYREYQPQHF.

This chain links TRBV27 with TRBJ2-1; TRBD1 matches at 8 bases. CDR1 is MNHEY and CDR2 is SMNVEV in the germline V gene (reference sequence). CDR3 size: 16 residues. V trimming: 5 bases; J trimming: 5 bases; junction bases outside the gene matches: 11. The DNA of the CDR3 is TGTGCCAGCAGTCCGCCCGGGACAGGAGAACACAATGAGCAGTTCTTC. It specifies CASSPPGTGEHNEQFF.

This clone was recorded a few times. CDR3 residues: CASSLDNGETQYF. CDR3 coding DNA: TGTGCCAGCAGCTTGGACAATGGAGAGACCCAGTACTTC. The rearrangement joins TRBV11-3 to TRBJ2-5; perhaps TRBD1 as D (5 bases). Trimming left V 3 bases short and J 4 bases short, with 9 bases between. Germline CDR1 and CDR2: SGHNT and YENEEA. The CDR3 has 13 residues.

The sample holds one count of this clone. The chain employs TRBV6-4 and TRBJ1-6; 7 bases fit TRBD1. Unmatched junction bases numbered 6, after V lost 6 bases and J lost 4 bases. CDR3 length: 15 amino acids. CDR1 is MRHNA, CDR2 SNTAGT, per germline. This chain's CDR3 is CASRRDSVYNSPLHF. The DNA of the CDR3 is TGTGCCAGCAGGCGGGACAGCGTTTATAATTCACCCCTCCACTTT.

The DNA for the CDR3 is TGTGCCAGCAGGAAAACAGGGGCCCGAAACACCATATATTTT. Translating gives CASRKTGARNTIYF. This rearrangement joins TRBV27 to TRBJ1-3; 7 bases fit TRBD1. Germline V gene lookup returns CDR1 MNHEY and CDR2 SMNVEV (reference sequence). V lost 6 bases to trimming and J lost 5 bases; unmatched junction nucleotides: 7. CDR3 length equals 14 residues.

CDR3 bases: TGTGCCAGCAGCTTGGGAGCCACAGGGGGAAGTGGCTATGGCTACACCTTC. Translation: CASSLGATGGSGYGYTF. The V call is TRBV5-5, the J call TRBJ1-2; 8 nucleotides agree with TRBD1. Germline CDR1 reads SGHKS; CDR2 reads YYEKEE (reference sequence). The V segment lost 0 bases and the J segment 4 bases; nucleotides outside the gene matches: 11. The CDR3 consists of 17 residues.

The V and J genes are TRBV25-1 and TRBJ2-5, with D possibly TRBD1 on 5 matching bases. Between the trimmed V and J ends, which lost 4 bases and 1 base, there was a span of 10 bases. The CDR3 covers 14 residues. Looked up from germline, CDR1 is MGHDK and CDR2 is SYGVNS. CDR3 in DNA: TGTGCCAGCAGTGTCGCTAGGGGCCAAGAGACCCAGTACTTC. It codes for CASSVARGQETQYF.

This sequence joins TRBV6-5 and TRBJ2-2; TRBD2 might be the D (5 bases). This CDR3 comprises 14 residues. Deletions cut 6 bases from V and 7 bases from J, with 15 bases between. Germline assignment: CDR1 MNHEY and CDR2 SVGAGI. The CDR3 sequence: CASRTSGTNGELFF. In nucleotides, the CDR3 is TGTGCCAGCAGGACTTCGGGAACGAACGGGGAGCTGTTTTTT.

V usage is TRBV28 and J usage is TRBJ2-7; 8 bases match TRBD2. Per germline, CDR1 MDHEN and CDR2 SYDVKM. The ends lost 2 bases at V and 2 bases at J; junction bases unmatched: 2. CDR3 length equals 14 residues. CDR3 bases: TGTGCCAGCAGTTTACGGGGGGGCACCTACGAGCAGTACTTC. Protein sequence: CASSLRGGTYEQYF.

The genes are TRBV6-5 and TRBJ2-7; tentative D call: TRBD2 (6 bases). V lost 6 bases and J 2 bases, leaving 14 bases between the germline ends. CDR1 is MNHEY and CDR2 is SVGAGI in the germline V gene. The CDR3 spans 14 residues. CDR3 in amino acids: CASSGGREPYEQYF. The CDR3 bases are TGTGCCAGCAGCGGTGGACGGGAGCCCTACGAGCAGTACTTC.

On this clone itself: The conserved final phenylalanine or tryptophan is absent from the CDR3, which likely points to a read error. The limits of the CDR3 on the DNA are not certain, so only TCRdb's listed CDR3 is given. The gene calls are TRBV28 and TRBJ2-6; the table's D gene call, TRBD2, was not cross checked with the DNA. Germline values: CDR1 MDHEN, CDR2 SYDVKM. The CDR3 is 12 residues long, counting both termini. The CDR3 loop reads CASTKGTSGRHR.

The V call is TRBV9, the J call TRBJ2-2; D is perhaps TRBD1 (6 bases). Germline values: CDR1 SGDLS, CDR2 YYNGEE. The CDR3 length is 15 residues. The ends were cut back, 3 bases at V and 0 bases at J, with 9 bases in the middle. The CDR3 bases are TGTGCCAGCAGCGACAGGGTGGCGAACACCGGGGAGCTGTTTTTT. Amino acids: CASSDRVANTGELFF.

The rearrangement uses TRBV4-1 and TRBJ1-2; D is undetermined. The CDR3 runs 13 residues. V gave up 3 bases and J gave up 2 bases, with 7 bases separating them. CDR1 is MGHRA and CDR2 is YSYEKL in the germline V gene. DNA of the CDR3: TGCGCCAGCAGCCATGCCAGGAACTATGGCTACACCTTC. Protein product: CASSHARNYGYTF.